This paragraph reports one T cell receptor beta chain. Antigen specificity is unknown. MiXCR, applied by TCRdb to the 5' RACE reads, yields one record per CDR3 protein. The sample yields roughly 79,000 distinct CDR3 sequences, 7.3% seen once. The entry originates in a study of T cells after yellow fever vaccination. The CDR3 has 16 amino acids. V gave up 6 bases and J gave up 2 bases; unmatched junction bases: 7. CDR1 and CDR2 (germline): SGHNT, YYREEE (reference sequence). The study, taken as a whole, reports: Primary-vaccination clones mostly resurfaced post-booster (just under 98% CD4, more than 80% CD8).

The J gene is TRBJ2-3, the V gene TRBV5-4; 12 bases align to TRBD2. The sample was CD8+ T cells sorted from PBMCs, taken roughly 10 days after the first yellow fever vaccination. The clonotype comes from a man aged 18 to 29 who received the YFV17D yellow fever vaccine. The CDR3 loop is CASNRLAGATTDTQYF. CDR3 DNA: TGTGCCAGCAACCGACTAGCGGGGGCCACCACAGATACGCAGTATTTT.